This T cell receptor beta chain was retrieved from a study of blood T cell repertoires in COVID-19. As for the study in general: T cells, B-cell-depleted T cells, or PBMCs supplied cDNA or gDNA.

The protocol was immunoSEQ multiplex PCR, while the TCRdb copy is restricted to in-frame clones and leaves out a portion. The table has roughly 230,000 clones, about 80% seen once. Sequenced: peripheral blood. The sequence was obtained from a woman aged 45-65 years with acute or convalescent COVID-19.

CDR3 nucleotide sequence: TGTGCCAGCAGTGAAGGGGCTAGCGCGCCCTACAATGAGCAGTTCTTC. It specifies CASSEGASAPYNEQFF. The chain recombines TRBV2 with TRBJ2-1, with D perhaps matching TRBD2 (6 bases). The CDR3 has 16 amino acids. The V and J ends lost 1 base and 2 bases respectively, with 12 bases between them. Germline CDR1 SNHLY, CDR2 FYNNEI.